This T cell receptor (beta chain) was captured by sequencing in a study of beta chain features in type 1 diabetes. The study's findings and limits: In every one of the four CD4+ subsets, TCRB CDR3s were moderately but significantly shorter in Type 1 diabetes patients. More deletions and fewer insertions at VDJ junctions were seen in type 1 diabetes patients.

On average, the one heparinised blood draw given by each donor was about 100 mL. Every bit of the isolated RNA underwent reverse transcription, so sequencing read expressed TCRB transcripts. Libraries were prepared by immunoSEQ multiplex PCR; TCRdb keeps only in-frame clonotypes and omits some of them. Seen here are 250,000 to 350,000 clones, 9.5% to 12% observed once, and the top ten hold 0.015%. This clone turned up a few times. Its antigen remains unknown. Germline CDR1 SGHAT, CDR2 FQNNGV. V dropped 3 bases and J dropped 7 bases, with 12 bases sitting between them. This CDR3 has 13 residues. Sequencing was carried out using naive CD4+ T cells from blood. The clonotype was recovered from a woman between 25 and 40 years old in good health. The V and J genes are TRBV11-2 and TRBJ2-5; D remains unclear. The DNA for the CDR3 is TGTGCCAGCAGCTTCTCACCACCGGGGACCCAGTACTTC. Its translation: CASSFSPPGTQYF.